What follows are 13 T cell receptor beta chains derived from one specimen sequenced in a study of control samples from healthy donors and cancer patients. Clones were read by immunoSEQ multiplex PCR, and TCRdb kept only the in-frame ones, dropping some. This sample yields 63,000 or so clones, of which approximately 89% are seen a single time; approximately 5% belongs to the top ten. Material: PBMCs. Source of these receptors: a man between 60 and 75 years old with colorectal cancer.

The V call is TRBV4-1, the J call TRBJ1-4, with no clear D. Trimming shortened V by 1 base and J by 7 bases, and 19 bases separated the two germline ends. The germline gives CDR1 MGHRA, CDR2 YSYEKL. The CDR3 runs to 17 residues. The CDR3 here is CASSQAAPGSFAEKLFF. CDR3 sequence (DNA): TGCGCCAGCAGCCAAGCCGCGCCAGGCTCGTTCGCTGAAAAACTGTTTTTT.

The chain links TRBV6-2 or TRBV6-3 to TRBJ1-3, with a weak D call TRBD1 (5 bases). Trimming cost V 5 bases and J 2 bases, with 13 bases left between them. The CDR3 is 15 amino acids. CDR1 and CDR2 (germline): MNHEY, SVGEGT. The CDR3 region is CASSPTGGTGNTIYF. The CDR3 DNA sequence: TGTGCCAGCAGTCCCACGGGGGGTACTGGAAACACCATATATTTT.

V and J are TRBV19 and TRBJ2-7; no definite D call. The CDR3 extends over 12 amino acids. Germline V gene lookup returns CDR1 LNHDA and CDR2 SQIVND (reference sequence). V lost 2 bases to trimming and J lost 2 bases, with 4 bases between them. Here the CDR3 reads CASSIPPYEQYF. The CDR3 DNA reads TGTGCCAGTAGTATACCCCCCTACGAGCAGTACTTC.

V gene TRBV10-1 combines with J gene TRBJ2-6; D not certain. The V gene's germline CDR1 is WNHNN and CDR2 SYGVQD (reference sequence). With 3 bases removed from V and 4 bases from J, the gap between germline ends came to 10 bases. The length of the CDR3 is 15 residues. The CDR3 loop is CASSDPRRGANVLTF. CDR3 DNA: TGCGCCAGCAGTGACCCCCGGCGCGGGGCCAACGTCCTGACTTTC.

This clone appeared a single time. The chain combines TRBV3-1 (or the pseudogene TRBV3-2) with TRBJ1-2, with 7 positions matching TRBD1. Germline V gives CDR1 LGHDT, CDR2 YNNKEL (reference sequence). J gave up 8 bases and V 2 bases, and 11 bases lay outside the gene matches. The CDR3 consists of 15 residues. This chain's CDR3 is CASSQSYRGEDGYTF. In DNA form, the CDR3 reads TGTGCCAGCAGCCAATCCTACAGGGGTGAGGACGGCTACACCTTC.

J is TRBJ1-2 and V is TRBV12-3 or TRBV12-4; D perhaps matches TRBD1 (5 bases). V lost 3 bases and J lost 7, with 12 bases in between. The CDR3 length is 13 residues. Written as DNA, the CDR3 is TGTGCCAGCAGTTTGGGGGGGTCCATTGGCTACACCTTC. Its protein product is CASSLGGSIGYTF.

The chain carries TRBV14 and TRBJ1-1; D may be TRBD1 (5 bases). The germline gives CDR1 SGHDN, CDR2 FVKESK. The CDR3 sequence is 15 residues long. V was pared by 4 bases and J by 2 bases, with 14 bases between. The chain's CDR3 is CASSPSGTTNTEAFF. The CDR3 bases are TGTGCCAGCAGCCCCTCTGGGACGACCAACACTGAAGCTTTCTTT.

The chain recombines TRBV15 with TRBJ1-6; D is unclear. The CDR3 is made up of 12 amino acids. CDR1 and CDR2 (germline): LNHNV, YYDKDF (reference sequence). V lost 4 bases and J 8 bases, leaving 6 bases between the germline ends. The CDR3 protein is CATSTRHSPLHF. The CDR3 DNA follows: TGTGCCACCAGCACCAGGCATTCACCCCTCCACTTT.

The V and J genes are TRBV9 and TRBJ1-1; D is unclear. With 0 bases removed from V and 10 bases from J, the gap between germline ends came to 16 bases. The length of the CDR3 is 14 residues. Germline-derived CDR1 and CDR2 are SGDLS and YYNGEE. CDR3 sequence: CASSVGETGRRAFF. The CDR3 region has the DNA TGTGCCAGCAGCGTAGGGGAGACGGGGAGGCGAGCTTTCTTT.

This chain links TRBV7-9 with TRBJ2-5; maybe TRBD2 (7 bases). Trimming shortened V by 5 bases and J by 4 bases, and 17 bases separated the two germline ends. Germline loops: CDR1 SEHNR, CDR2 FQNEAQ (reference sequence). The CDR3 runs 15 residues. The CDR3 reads CASSRGGGQGETQYF. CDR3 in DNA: TGTGCCAGCAGCCGTGGCGGGGGCCAAGGAGAGACCCAGTACTTC.

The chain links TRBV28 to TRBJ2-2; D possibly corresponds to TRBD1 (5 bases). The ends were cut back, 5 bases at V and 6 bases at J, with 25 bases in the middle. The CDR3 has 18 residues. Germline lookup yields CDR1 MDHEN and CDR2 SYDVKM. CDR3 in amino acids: CASSLPVGNMGRAGELFF. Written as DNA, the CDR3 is TGTGCCAGCAGTCTCCCGGTGGGCAACATGGGGCGAGCCGGGGAGCTGTTTTTT.

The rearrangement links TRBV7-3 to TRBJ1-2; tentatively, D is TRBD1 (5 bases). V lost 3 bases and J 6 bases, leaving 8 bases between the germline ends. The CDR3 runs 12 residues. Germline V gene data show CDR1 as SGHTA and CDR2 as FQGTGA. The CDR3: CASSFRGDGYTF. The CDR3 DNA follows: TGTGCCAGCAGCTTCCGGGGGGATGGCTACACCTTC.

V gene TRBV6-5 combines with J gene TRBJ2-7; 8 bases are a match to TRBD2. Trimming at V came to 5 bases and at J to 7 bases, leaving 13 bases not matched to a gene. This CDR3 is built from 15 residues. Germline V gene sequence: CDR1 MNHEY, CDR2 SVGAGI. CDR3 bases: TGTGCCAGCAGTCCGCTCGGGGGGGCCTCGAGGGAGCAGTACTTC. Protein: CASSPLGGASREQYF.